This T cell receptor beta chain derives from a study of shared clonotypes between healthy human individuals. Study observations and caveats: Incomplete sequencing of sorted subsets was indicated by rarefaction despite large depth. Unshared clonotypes carried lower generation probabilities than those common to all four donors.

The data were produced by immunoSEQ multiplex PCR, yet TCRdb's version contains in-frame clones alone and is incomplete. The sample lists roughly 2.5 million clones, more than 90% seen once, with 0.13% to 0.15% in the top ten. Note on this clone: The antigen is not known.

The clonotype originates from a young man in good health. Sequenced material: naive CD4+ T cells sorted from blood. As for subset: CD45RA+ positively selected.

The CDR3 spells CATFARGATAQYF. The CDR3, as DNA: TGTGCCACATTCGCGCGGGGGGCCACGGCCCAGTACTTC. This chain connects TRBV28 to TRBJ2-5, with TRBD2 matching 8 bases. The V gene's germline CDR1 is MDHEN and CDR2 SYDVKM. V was clipped by 10 bases and J by 9 bases; unmatched bases: 13. This CDR3 spans 13 amino acids.